This T cell receptor beta chain was sequenced for a study of blood T cell repertoires in COVID-19. About the research overall: Samples of COVID-19 (acute and convalescent) were obtained from the United States, Italy and Spain. The analysed material was cDNA or gDNA that came from T cells, B-cell-depleted T cells, or PBMCs.

Some clones are missing from TCRdb's copy, which holds only in-frame ones; the method was immunoSEQ multiplex PCR. Counted here are some 290,000 clones, 70% to 90% occurring once; the ten biggest clones make up 3.6%. CDR3 size: 16 residues. After removal of 4 bases from V and 5 bases from J, the junction contained 11 bases not matched to a gene. The V gene's germline CDR1 is MNHNS and CDR2 SASEGT. This TCR derives from a man younger than 30 with active or convalescent COVID-19. The gene calls are TRBV6-1 and TRBJ2-1; 7 bases match TRBD2. The sequenced material came from peripheral blood. The CDR3 sequence: CASSARKGLGNNEQFF. CDR3 sequence (DNA): TGTGCCAGCAGTGCGAGAAAAGGACTAGGAAACAATGAGCAGTTCTTC.